The text below deals with one T cell receptor (beta chain). This specimen belongs to a study of blood T cell repertoires in COVID-19. At the level of the study: Samples of COVID-19 (acute and convalescent) were obtained from the United States, Italy and Spain.

In the original analysis: Estimates of nucleated cell counts were drawn from the amplification of reference gene primers. Assay used: immunoSEQ multiplex PCR; TCRdb lists only in-frame clones, some missing. That table supplies the V and J calls and clone size; D and trimming were determined from the DNA. In the table there are about 360,000 clones, around nine tenths of which are singletons. Material: peripheral blood. This clonotype originated in a human donor in a cohort sampled during active COVID-19.

CDR3 coding DNA: TGTGCCAGCAGTGAACAGGGGTTACACTACGAGCAGTACTTC. Amino acid sequence: CASSEQGLHYEQYF. The rearrangement joins TRBV7-9 to TRBJ2-7, with 7 bases identical to TRBD1. V was clipped by 6 bases and J by 3 bases; unmatched bases: 8. The CDR3 has 14 amino acids. Germline V gene lookup returns CDR1 SEHNR and CDR2 FQNEAQ (reference sequence).